These 18 T cell receptor beta chains share one sample of origin, sequenced in a study of blood T cell repertoires in COVID-19. The protocol was immunoSEQ multiplex PCR, while the TCRdb copy is restricted to in-frame clones and leaves out a portion. The sample records 130,000 or so clones, about 82% being singletons. The sample comprised peripheral blood. The receptor set was obtained from a woman aged 55-75 years with acute or convalescent COVID-19.

The CDR3 here is CAWSMTNPGTDTQYF. CDR3 bases: TGTGCCTGGAGTATGACTAACCCCGGCACAGATACGCAGTATTTT. V gene TRBV30 combines with J gene TRBJ2-3, with a tentative D call TRBD2 (5 bases). Per germline, CDR1 GTSNPN and CDR2 SVGIG (reference sequence). This CDR3 contains 15 residues. V lost 2 bases, J lost 1 base, and 13 bases lay in between. Filled out from reference TRBV30 and TRBJ2-3, the complete variable domain reads SQTIHQWPATLVQPVGSPLSLECTVEGTSNPNLYWYRQAAGRGLQLLFYSVGIGQISSEVPQNLSASRPQDRQFILSSKKLLLSDSGFYLCAWSMTNPGTDTQYFGPGTRLTVL.

This clone was detected once. V is TRBV11-2 and J is TRBJ1-1, with a weak D call TRBD1 (6 bases). Germline V lookup: CDR1 SGHAT, CDR2 FQNNGV. The V end lost 5 bases, the J end lost 2 bases, and 18 bases lay between the germline ends. The length of the CDR3 is 16 residues. The CDR3 spells CASSIPQGGVNTEAFF. For the CDR3, the DNA is TGTGCCAGCAGCATCCCACAGGGAGGGGTAAACACTGAAGCTTTCTTT.

The chain combines TRBV6-2 or TRBV6-3 with TRBJ2-5, with 8 bases identical to TRBD2. The CDR3 has 19 amino acids. Per germline, CDR1 MNHEY and CDR2 SVGEGT. V lost 2 bases to trimming and J lost 0 bases; unmatched junction nucleotides: 14. CDR3 sequence: CASSYTPGLVSENQETQYF. DNA for the CDR3: TGTGCCAGCAGTTACACTCCGGGACTAGTATCAGAAAACCAAGAGACCCAGTACTTC.

This chain joins TRBV11-3 and TRBJ1-4; the D gene is possibly TRBD1 (6 bases). This CDR3 is 14 amino acids long. The V and J ends lost 4 bases and 7 bases respectively, with 13 bases between them. Germline V gene sequence: CDR1 SGHNT, CDR2 YENEEA. The CDR3 here is CASSSGARSEKLFF. CDR3 coding DNA: TGTGCCAGCAGCTCAGGGGCGCGGAGTGAAAAACTGTTTTTT. The full variable domain, completed using reference TRBV11-3 and TRBJ1-4, is EAGVVQSPRYKIIEKKQPVAFWCNPISGHNTLYWYLQNLGQGPELLIRYENEEAVDDSQLPKDRFSAERLKGVDSTLKIQPAELGDSAVYLCASSSGARSEKLFFGSGTQLSVL.

Remarks on this clone: The junction departs from germline at one end; a sequencing error may be responsible. The chain has TRBV11-2 and TRBJ1-2; TRBD1 might be the D (5 bases). CDR3 size: 16 residues. Germline-derived CDR1 and CDR2 are SGHAT and FQNNGV. CDR3 nucleotide sequence: TGTGCCAGCACCTTAGACGGTTGGCAGGGTCCATCTGGCTACACCTTC. Protein sequence: CASTLDGWQGPSGYTF.

This chain links TRBV24-1 with TRBJ2-3; 15 nucleotides line up with TRBD2. CDR1 and CDR2 (germline): KGHDR, SFDVKD. The V segment lost 10 bases and the J segment 0 bases; nucleotides outside the gene matches: 4. The CDR3 covers 16 residues. The CDR3 nucleotides are TGTGCCACGGGACTAGCGGGGGGCTATAGCACAGATACGCAGTATTTT. It encodes CATGLAGGYSTDTQYF.

This sequence joins TRBV7-8 and TRBJ2-5; 9 bases align to TRBD2. CDR3 length equals 17 residues. V gave up 1 base and J gave up 2 bases; unmatched junction bases: 8. Germline CDR1 SGHVS, CDR2 FQNEAQ. The CDR3 here is CASSLDRGLAGQETQYF. DNA of the CDR3: TGTGCCAGCAGCTTAGATAGGGGGCTAGCGGGGCAAGAGACCCAGTACTTC.

The chain employs TRBV18 and TRBJ2-2; 10 bases fit TRBD1. The germline gives CDR1 KGHSH, CDR2 LQKENI. The junction had 8 bases not matched to a gene; V was cut back by 3 bases and J by 4 bases. This CDR3 comprises 17 residues. The CDR3 nucleotides read TGTGCCAGCTCACCCCTCGGGACAGGGGTGCCCACCGGGGAGCTGTTTTTT. Translation gives CASSPLGTGVPTGELFF.

The CDR3 spells CASRTGEDTQYF. The CDR3, as DNA: TGTGCCAGCAGAACAGGGGAGGATACGCAGTATTTT. The V and J genes are TRBV5-6 and TRBJ2-3; 7 bases are shared with TRBD1. This CDR3 contains 12 residues. Unmatched junction bases numbered 3, after V lost 5 bases and J lost 6 bases. Looked up from germline, CDR1 is SGHDT and CDR2 is YYEEEE.

This chain joins TRBV25-1 and TRBJ1-1, with TRBD1 identical over 7 bases. This CDR3 is built from 14 residues. Per germline, CDR1 MGHDK and CDR2 SYGVNS. The V and J ends lost 4 bases and 0 bases, in that order; junction bases with no gene match: 2. CDR3 bases: TGTGCCAGCAGTGTGACAGGGATGAACACTGAAGCTTTCTTT. Translated: CASSVTGMNTEAFF. The variable domain in full, completed from reference TRBV25-1 and TRBJ1-1, reads EADIYQTPRYLVIGTGKKITLECSQTMGHDKMYWYQQDPGMELHLIHYSYGVNSTEKGDLSSESTVSRIRTEHFPLTLESARPSHTSQYLCASSVTGMNTEAFFGQGTRLTVV.

The rearrangement links TRBV5-1 to TRBJ2-7, with 14 bases lining up with TRBD2. This CDR3 has 18 residues. The V segment lost 3 bases and the J segment 2 bases; nucleotides outside the gene matches: 10. CDR1 is SGHRS, CDR2 YFSETQ, per germline. The CDR3 bases are TGCGCCAGCAGCTCTTCATCGGGACTAGCGGGGGCGGCCTACGAGCAGTACTTC. This codes for CASSSSSGLAGAAYEQYF. Full variable domain (outside the CDR3, taken from reference TRBV5-1 and TRBJ2-7): KAGVTQTPRYLIKTRGQQVTLSCSPISGHRSVSWYQQTPGQGLQFLFEYFSETQRNKGNFPGRFSGRQFSNSRSEMNVSTLELGDSALYLCASSSSSGLAGAAYEQYFGPGTRLTVT.

The chain recombines TRBV11-2 with TRBJ1-4, with 12 bases matching TRBD1. CDR1 and CDR2 from the germline V gene are SGHAT and FQNNGV. V lost 1 base, J lost 8 bases, and 5 bases stayed unmatched. CDR3 length: 16 amino acids. In DNA, the CDR3 is TGTGCCAGCAGCTTAGGCCAGGGACAGGGGGCGGAAAAACTGTTTTTT. Translated, it gives CASSLGQGQGAEKLFF.

The chain has TRBV2 and TRBJ1-1; 8 positions agree with TRBD1. With V trimmed by 3 bases and J by 8 bases, 8 bases remained unmatched. The CDR3 length is 14 residues. Germline lookup yields CDR1 SNHLY and CDR2 FYNNEI. The CDR3 nucleotides read TGTGCCAGCAGTGAGAGGACAGGGTCAGCGGAAGCTTTCTTT. It codes for CASSERTGSAEAFF.

The V gene is TRBV6-1, the J gene TRBJ2-1; TRBD1 aligns across 8 bases. J was trimmed by 3 bases and V by 0 bases; bases with no gene match: 19. Looked up from germline, CDR1 is MNHNS and CDR2 is SASEGT. The CDR3 contains 21 residues. Here the CDR3 reads CASSEAQAILRSDRDYNEQFF. CDR3 coding DNA: TGTGCCAGCAGTGAAGCACAGGCAATCCTGCGGTCGGACAGGGACTACAATGAGCAGTTCTTC.

The rearrangement uses TRBV3-1 (or the pseudogene TRBV3-2) and TRBJ2-4; 9 bases align to TRBD1. J gave up 1 base and V 4 bases, and 14 bases lay outside the gene matches. Germline lookup yields CDR1 LGHDT and CDR2 YNNKEL (reference sequence). The CDR3 has 19 amino acids. DNA of the CDR3: TGTGCCAGCAGCCTTACCGGGACAGGGAGGGAGGTGGCCAAAAACATTCAGTACTTC. Translation gives CASSLTGTGREVAKNIQYF.

This chain links TRBV19 with TRBJ2-1, with D possibly TRBD1 on 6 matching bases. In germline, CDR1 is LNHDA, CDR2 SQIVND (reference sequence). This CDR3 contains 15 residues. V was clipped by 3 bases and J by 2 bases, with 11 bases between them. The CDR3 bases are TGTGCCAGTAGTATTACCGGACAGACCTACAATGAGCAGTTCTTC. This encodes CASSITGQTYNEQFF.

The V gene is TRBV10-1, the J gene TRBJ2-5; 11 bases map to TRBD1. V shed 5 bases, J shed 2 bases, and the junction held 4 bases outside the gene matches. Per germline, CDR1 WNHNN and CDR2 SYGVQD (reference sequence). The CDR3 extends over 15 amino acids. The CDR3 sequence is CASSPGQGGQETQYF. CDR3 DNA: TGCGCCAGCAGTCCGGGACAGGGGGGTCAAGAGACCCAGTACTTC.

The chain recombines TRBV18 with TRBJ2-7; tentatively, D is TRBD2 (6 bases). The V gene lost 7 bases and the J gene lost 0 bases, with 13 bases spanning the gap. There are 14 residues in the CDR3. Germline V gene sequence: CDR1 KGHSH, CDR2 LQKENI. The CDR3 loop is CASLPGLGSYEQYF. The CDR3 bases are TGTGCCAGCTTACCGGGACTCGGCTCCTACGAGCAGTACTTC.